The entry that follows covers one TCR beta chain sequence. This clone appeared a single time. The target of this receptor is not known. No per-base quality is available; no much larger clone lies one base away. The time point label on this specimen signifies: baseline before first vaccination. Samples from vaccinated people were obtained from the UK trials COV001 and COV002, which included a single-blind randomized controlled phase 2/3 trial of AZD1222 (ChAdOx1 nCoV-19) in healthy adults. For TCRbeta chain sequencing, PBMC samples from trial participants were taken at day 0 and at day 28 after the second dose. Counted from cysteine to phenylalanine, this CDR3 has 17 amino acids. Only the CDR3 portion is preserved as DNA: 51 bases, with reading frame beginning at the first base. Cut back by 0 bases and 3 bases, the V and J ends lie 17 bases apart. The germline V gene supplies CDR1 LGHNA and CDR2 YNFKEQ.

The CDR3 regions of human TCRbeta chains were subjected to immunosequencing. The paper's data handling went like this. Repertoire TCRs were matched against a reference library of SARS-CoV-2-specific TCRs generated with the MIRA antigen-specificity platform. Breadth was defined as the fraction of unique TCRs that were SARS-CoV-2-associated. Depth was defined as the fraction of total T cells that were SARS-CoV-2-associated. Using the MIRA data, each spike-specific TCR was mapped to the spike region that the TCR reacts to and placed in a CD4 or CD8 class. Log10-transformed breadth and depth values were compared by one-way ANOVA with Sidak's multiple comparisons tests. As stored in TCRdb, this immuneACCESS dataset retains in-frame rearrangements with V and J assigned. A fraction of the clones does not appear; measured against another copy, unresolved V genes explain less than half of the discrepancy, and the remainder lacks a known reason. Clone size and V and J calls were adopted from that table, with D and trimming inferred from the DNA. This sample holds more than 140,000 clones; 88% were observed only once. The ten biggest clones cover 2.2% of the sample.

These data are taken from a study of T cell responses to AZD1222 COVID-19 vaccine (TCRdb year 2021). At the level of the whole study: AZD1222 recipients given second doses at about 4 weeks or at about 12 weeks were pooled, since spike-specific TCR depth and breadth were not found to differ between the two schedules. Trial participants were enrolled by age into subgroups of 18-55, 56-69 and 70-plus years, and approximately 150, 30 and 60 TCR-sequenced participants, respectively, were included in these subgroups. A total of more than 230 trial participants underwent TCR sequencing, of whom about 200 received two doses of AZD1222 and around 25 received two doses of the MenACWY control vaccine.

The research as a whole found: Spike-specific TCR breadth and depth rose significantly after two AZD1222 doses compared with day 0 and with MenACWY recipients. Nearly half of unique spike-specific TCRs reportedly recognized epitopes outside regions mutated in the B.1.351 and B.1.1.7 variants. Because no day 14 peak-response samples were available, repertoires were characterized only after the peak T cell response. Only a handful of AZD1222 recipients were SARS-CoV-2 seropositive at baseline, limiting conclusions about previously exposed vaccinees. In the small 56-69-year group, the increase in depth fell short of significance, most likely because of low power. The vaccine-associated CD4 TCRs covered the entire spike protein, and the dominant responses fell in regions 160-218 and 743-854. Participants were mostly white British, with more females than males. The authors suggested clonal diversity may have been underestimated.

The chain is made from TRBV4-2 and TRBJ2-5, and perhaps TRBD2 as D gene, on 7 matching bases. Sequences were derived from peripheral blood, sampled on day 0 of AZD1222 vaccination. The receptor was isolated from an adult in good health. Read as DNA, the sequence is TGTGCCAGCAGCCAAGAGGGGGGCGGGAGATCTGAAGAGACCCAGTACTTC. Translated, it reads CASSQEGGGRSEETQYF.